These T cell receptor beta chains were read from a single sample in a study of cytomegalovirus exposure and HLA in healthy donors. The table came from immunoSEQ multiplex PCR; TCRdb's copy has only in-frame clones and leaves some out. The repertoire holds about 120,000 clones, with 65% to 90% as singletons. Sample: PBMCs. Source of these receptors: a woman aged 25-40 years in good health and CMV-seronegative. CDR3s include the opening cysteine and the closing phenylalanine or tryptophan. The order of the fields is J gene, clone size, D gene, V gene, CDR3 DNA, CDR3 protein. D genes are given only for firm matches. Not all rows give a size; the values are once, few, many and, for expanded clones, a class.

>TRBJ2-5|-|TRBD1|TRBV28
TGTGGGTCCGGGACAGGGGTGATGGAGACCCAGTACTTC
CGSGTGVMETQYF
>TRBJ2-7|once|-|TRBV29-1
TGCAGCGTTGCGATAGGGGGGGGTTACGAGCAGTACTTC
CSVAIGGGYEQYF
>TRBJ2-7|-|TRBD2|TRBV19
TGTGCCAGTAGTATAATAGGGCGGGAGAAACTCTACGAGCAGTACTTC
CASSIIGREKLYEQYF
>TRBJ2-1|-|TRBD1|TRBV6-4
TGTGCCAGCAGTGAAAGCGACAGGGCCAATGAGCAGTTCTTC
CASSESDRANEQFF
>TRBJ2-7|-|-|TRBV5-6
TGTGCCAGCAGCTTGGCGTCGCGGTTAACCTACGAGCAGTACTTC
CASSLASRLTYEQYF
>TRBJ1-3|-|-|TRBV13
TGTGCCAGCAGCTTAGACCGGCGGGGAAACACCATATATTTT
CASSLDRRGNTIYF
>TRBJ1-2|-|-|TRBV5-6
TGTGCCAGCAGCCAAGTATCAGGGAGGACGAGGGGCTACACCTTC
CASSQVSGRTRGYTF
>TRBJ1-5|-|-|TRBV27
TGTGCCAGCAGTTTAAGGGGGAGCAATCAGCCCCAGCATTTT
CASSLRGSNQPQHF
>TRBJ2-3|-|-|TRBV5-1
TGCGCCAGCAGCACGGCGGACACCCTAAGCACAGATACGCAGTATTTT
CASSTADTLSTDTQYF
>TRBJ2-7|-|-|TRBV10-2
TGCGCCAGCGGGGCCTCCCCCCACGAGCAGTACTTC
CASGASPHEQYF
>TRBJ2-7|-|TRBD2|TRBV7-2
TGTGCCAGCAGCACTCCGGGACTAGCTTCGCAGTACTTC
CASSTPGLASQYF
>TRBJ1-5|-|-|TRBV7-6
TGTGCCAGCAGCTTAGCATCCGGGTTAGATCAGCCCCAGCATTTT
CASSLASGLDQPQHF
>TRBJ2-7|-|TRBD1|TRBV5-6
TGTGCCAGCAGCGGACAAGGACAGGACTACGAGCAGTACTTC
CASSGQGQDYEQYF
>TRBJ1-2|once|-|TRBV25-1
TGTGCCAGCAGTGTCTTGGGAGGGGGGGGGCACTATGGCTACACCTTC
CASSVLGGGGHYGYTF
>TRBJ2-1|-|-|TRBV19
TGTGCCAGTAGTTGGAGGGCCAGCAACAATGAGCAGTTCTTC
CASSWRASNNEQFF
>TRBJ2-2|-|TRBD2|TRBV10-1
TGCGCCAGCAGACCGGGACTAGCGGGAGGGCCTCACGGGGAGCTGTTTTTT
CASRPGLAGGPHGELFF
>TRBJ1-4|-|TRBD1|TRBV19
TGTGCCAGTAGTATTGGGACAGGGCCTAATGAAAAACTGTTTTTT
CASSIGTGPNEKLFF
>TRBJ1-3|-|-|TRBV7-8
TGTGCCAGCAGCCCACAGGGCTCTGGAAACACCATATATTTT
CASSPQGSGNTIYF
>TRBJ1-1|-|TRBD1|TRBV7-9
TGTGCCAGCTTTCCTCCAGGGGGGAACACTGAAGCTTTCTTT
CASFPPGGNTEAFF
>TRBJ2-7|-|TRBD2|TRBV9
TGTGCCAGCAGCCCGGGACTAGCGGGCTACGAGCAGTACTTC
CASSPGLAGYEQYF
>TRBJ2-2|-|-|TRBV27
TGTGCCAGCAGTTTATTGCCGGGGGCGAACACCGGGGAGCTGTTTTTT
CASSLLPGANTGELFF
>TRBJ2-2|-|-|TRBV14
TGTGCCAGCAGTCGAGCGGGACAGAACACCGGGGAGCTGTTTTTT
CASSRAGQNTGELFF
>TRBJ2-7|-|-|TRBV5-1
TGCGCCAGCTCCTTCGGGGGACAGTTCAACGAGCAGTACTTC
CASSFGGQFNEQYF
>TRBJ2-7|-|TRBD1|TRBV28
TGTGCCAGCAGTTGGAGGACAGGGCAAGAGCAGTACTTC
CASSWRTGQEQYF